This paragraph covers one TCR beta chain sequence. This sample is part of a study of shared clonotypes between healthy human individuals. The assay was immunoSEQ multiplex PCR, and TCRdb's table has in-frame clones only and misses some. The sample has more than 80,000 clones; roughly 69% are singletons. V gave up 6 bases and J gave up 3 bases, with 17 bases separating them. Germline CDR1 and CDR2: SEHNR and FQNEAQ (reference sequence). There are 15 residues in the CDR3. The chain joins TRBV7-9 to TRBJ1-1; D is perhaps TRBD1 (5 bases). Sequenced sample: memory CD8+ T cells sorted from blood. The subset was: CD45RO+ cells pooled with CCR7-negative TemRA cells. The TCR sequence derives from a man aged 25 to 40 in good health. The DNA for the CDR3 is TGTGCCAGCAGGCTACCGGGGCGGAGGGACACTGAAGCTTTCTTT. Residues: CASRLPGRRDTEAFF.